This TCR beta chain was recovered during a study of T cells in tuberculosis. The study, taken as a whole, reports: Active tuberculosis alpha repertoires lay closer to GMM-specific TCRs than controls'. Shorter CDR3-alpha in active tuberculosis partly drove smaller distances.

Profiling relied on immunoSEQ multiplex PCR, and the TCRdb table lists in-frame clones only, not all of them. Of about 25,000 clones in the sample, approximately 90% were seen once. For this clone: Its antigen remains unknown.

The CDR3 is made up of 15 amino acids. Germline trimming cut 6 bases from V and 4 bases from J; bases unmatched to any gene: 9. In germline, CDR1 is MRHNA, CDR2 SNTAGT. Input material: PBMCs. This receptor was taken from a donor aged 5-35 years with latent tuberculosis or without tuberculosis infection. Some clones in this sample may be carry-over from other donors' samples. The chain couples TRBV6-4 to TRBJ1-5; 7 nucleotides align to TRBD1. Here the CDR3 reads CASSSTGYVNQPQHF. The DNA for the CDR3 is TGTGCCAGCAGCTCGACAGGGTATGTTAATCAGCCCCAGCATTTT.